The rows below give T cell receptor beta chains drawn from one sample of a study of beta chain features in type 1 diabetes. Produced via immunoSEQ multiplex PCR; TCRdb's table is partial and in-frame only. The sample yields some 150,000 clones, more than 10% seen once. The sequenced sample was central memory CD4+ T cells from blood. These receptors originate from a man between 18 and 35 years old with type 1 diabetes. CDR3s include the opening cysteine and the closing phenylalanine or tryptophan. The D gene is left open where the match is weak. Rows give clone size only sometimes, using once, few, many, or a class for an expanded clone.

d_call,clone_size,j_call,v_call,cdr3_aa,cdr3_nt
.,few,TRBJ2-1,TRBV30,CAWLRGGAYNEQFF,TGTGCCTGGCTTAGAGGAGGAGCCTACAATGAGCAGTTCTTC
TRBD1,few,TRBJ2-1,TRBV28,CASSLGDSTYNEQFF,TGTGCCAGCAGTCTGGGGGACAGCACCTACAATGAGCAGTTCTTC
.,.,TRBJ1-1,TRBV14,CASSQDFLRATEAFF,TGTGCCAGCAGCCAAGATTTTTTGAGGGCCACTGAAGCTTTCTTT
.,.,TRBJ2-2,TRBV9,CASSVASGELFF,TGTGCCAGCAGCGTAGCTAGCGGGGAGCTGTTTTTT
TRBD1,few,TRBJ2-7,TRBV7-2,CASSSGTVAYEQYF,TGTGCCAGCAGCTCCGGGACAGTCGCCTACGAGCAGTACTTC
.,many,TRBJ2-5,TRBV30,CAWAASGTQYF,TGTGCCTGGGCGGCCAGCGGGACCCAGTACTTC
.,few,TRBJ1-6,TRBV5-1,CARSLGDSPLHF,TGCGCCCGCAGCTTGGGGGATTCACCCCTCCACTTT
.,few,TRBJ1-6,TRBV30,CAWRPSGGRNSPLHF,TGTGCCTGGAGACCATCGGGGGGGCGAAATTCACCCCTCCACTTT
.,.,TRBJ1-4,TRBV25-1,CASSDEGYEKLFF,TGTGCCAGCAGCGATGAGGGATATGAAAAACTGTTTTTT
TRBD1,.,TRBJ1-1,TRBV30,CAWSLGTDTEAFF,TGTGCCTGGAGTCTCGGGACAGACACTGAAGCTTTCTTT
.,.,TRBJ2-3,TRBV5-1,CASSLVPGMVADTQYF,TGCGCCAGCAGCTTGGTACCAGGGATGGTAGCAGATACGCAGTATTTT
.,.,TRBJ1-1,TRBV18,CASSLDLPEAFF,TGTGCCAGCTCTCTGGACCTCCCTGAAGCTTTCTTT
.,few,TRBJ1-1,TRBV27,CASSSREKITEAFF,TGTGCCAGCAGTAGCCGGGAAAAAATAACTGAAGCTTTCTTT
.,.,TRBJ1-6,TRBV28,CASSLGRGDSPLHF,TGTGCCAGCAGTTTAGGCAGGGGAGATTCACCCCTCCACTTT
TRBD1,.,TRBJ2-1,TRBV7-2,CASRPGAGGYNEQFF,TGTGCCAGCAGACCCGGGGCAGGGGGATACAATGAGCAGTTCTTC
.,.,TRBJ1-2,TRBV12-5,CASGWSSINYGYTF,TGTGCTAGTGGTTGGTCATCGATTAACTATGGCTACACCTTC
.,few,TRBJ2-5,TRBV30,CAWSGTAGETQYF,TGTGCCTGGAGTGGGACAGCCGGAGAGACCCAGTACTTC
TRBD1,few,TRBJ1-6,TRBV25-1,CASSAGQGISPLHF,TGTGCCAGCAGTGCGGGACAGGGGATTTCACCCCTCCACTTT
.,few,TRBJ1-1,TRBV28,CASSPGGENTEAFF,TGTGCCAGCAGTCCCGGAGGGGAGAACACTGAAGCTTTCTTT
.,.,TRBJ1-2,TRBV5-1,CASSLEGSSYGYTF,TGCGCCAGCAGCTTGGAAGGGAGCTCCTATGGCTACACCTTC
.,few,TRBJ2-3,TRBV5-1,CASSSDRTQYF,TGCGCCAGCAGCTCGGACCGAACGCAGTATTTT
.,.,TRBJ1-4,TRBV9,CASSVAGGDEKLFF,TGTGCCAGCAGCGTAGCTGGGGGGGATGAAAAACTGTTTTTT